The 21 T cell receptor beta chains given below trace back to one sample, sequenced in a study of T cell repertoires and HLA-DP antigens. The protocol was immunoSEQ multiplex PCR, while the TCRdb copy is restricted to in-frame clones and leaves out a portion. The sample yields roughly 120,000 clones, 85% to 95% seen once. These receptors' targets are unknown. Sequenced input: CD4+ T cells from PBMCs. The receptor set was obtained from a woman aged 18-35 years in good health and CMV-seronegative.

J is TRBJ1-3 and V is TRBV5-6; no clear D. Germline CDR1 and CDR2: SGHDT and YYEEEE. This CDR3 has 14 amino acids. V was trimmed by 2 bases and J by 1 base, leaving 7 bases between them. The CDR3 nucleotides are TGTGCCAGCAGCTTCAGTATTTCTGGAAACACCATATATTTT. Its translation: CASSFSISGNTIYF.

The chain combines TRBV6-5 with TRBJ2-1; 10 bases agree with TRBD2. J was trimmed by 5 bases and V by 2 bases; bases with no gene match: 6. There are 16 residues in the CDR3. Germline lookup yields CDR1 MNHEY and CDR2 SVGAGI. This chain's CDR3 is CASSYLAGAGHNEQFF. As DNA, the CDR3 is TGTGCCAGCAGTTACCTAGCGGGAGCGGGCCACAATGAGCAGTTCTTC.

This clone appeared once. The rearrangement uses TRBV28 and TRBJ1-1, with 7 nucleotides matching TRBD1. Germline trimming cut 7 bases from V and 0 bases from J; bases unmatched to any gene: 11. Germline CDR1 and CDR2: MDHEN and SYDVKM. The CDR3 is 16 residues long. CDR3 sequence: CASIVPRQGLNTEAFF. CDR3 DNA: TGTGCCAGCATAGTCCCCCGACAGGGACTGAACACTGAAGCTTTCTTT.

Comments on this clone: In the same sample, other DNA sequences code for this CDR3. The V call is TRBV7-9, the J call TRBJ1-5; possibly TRBD1 for D (6 bases). CDR3 size: 14 residues. Germline V gene data show CDR1 as SEHNR and CDR2 as FQNEAQ (reference sequence). V was cut by 3 bases and J by 4 bases, with 10 bases left in between. CDR3 DNA: TGTGCCAGCAGCTTGGGGCAGGGGAATCAGCCCCAGCATTTT. Encoded protein: CASSLGQGNQPQHF.

The chain couples TRBV7-2 to TRBJ2-1, with D possibly being TRBD1 or TRBD2 (6 bases each). V was pared by 5 bases and J by 8 bases, with 19 bases between. The CDR3 extends over 15 amino acids. CDR1 and CDR2 (germline): SGHTA, FQGNSA. The CDR3 coding sequence is TGTGCCAGCAGCCCTCGAGGGGGGCAGGGGTATGAGCAGTTCTTC. Its protein product is CASSPRGGQGYEQFF.

This chain uses TRBV6-1 with TRBJ2-5; possible D gene TRBD2, 7 bases. Trimming removed 8 bases at V and 5 bases at J, with 21 bases between. Germline CDR1 and CDR2: MNHNS and SASEGT. CDR3 length: 15 residues. The CDR3 DNA follows: TGTGCCAGCGGGAGGGGGGGAGGTGGGGTTGAGACCCAGTACTTC. As protein: CASGRGGGGVETQYF.

The genes are TRBV28 and TRBJ1-5; unclear D gene. V was cut by 2 bases and J by 7 bases, with 6 bases left in between. Germline V gene lookup returns CDR1 MDHEN and CDR2 SYDVKM. The CDR3 consists of 12 residues. The DNA for the CDR3 is TGTGCCAGCAGTTTAGTCGACCAGCCCCAGCATTTT. This gives the protein CASSLVDQPQHF.

The chain recombines TRBV19 with TRBJ1-1, with D maybe TRBD1 (5 bases). This CDR3 spans 14 amino acids. Germline CDR1 LNHDA, CDR2 SQIVND (reference sequence). V was shortened by 5 bases and J by 5 bases, with 15 bases between the two germline ends. CDR3 loop: CASSSGGIVTEAFF. The CDR3 coding sequence is TGTGCCAGTAGTTCGGGGGGGATTGTAACTGAAGCTTTCTTT.

Only a few counts were recorded for this clone. This chain uses TRBV10-1 with TRBJ2-7; D is unclear. Trimming pared 2 bases from V and 0 bases from J, leaving 5 bases between. Germline V lookup: CDR1 WNHNN, CDR2 SYGVQD (reference sequence). CDR3 length: 13 amino acids. CDR3 nucleotides: TGCGCCAGCAGTGAGGCCAGCTCCTACGAGCAGTACGTC. Its translation: CASSEASSYEQYV.

The chain links TRBV2 to TRBJ1-2; D not resolved. With 1 base removed from V and 6 bases from J, the gap between germline ends came to 6 bases. The CDR3 extends over 12 amino acids. The germline V gene encodes CDR1 SNHLY and CDR2 FYNNEI. The CDR3 nucleotides are TGTGCCAGCAGTGAAGGTACCCATGGCTACACCTTC. This encodes CASSEGTHGYTF.

The V and J genes are TRBV19 and TRBJ1-3; D unclear. CDR1 is LNHDA, CDR2 SQIVND, per germline (reference sequence). The CDR3 extends over 13 amino acids. V was pared by 10 bases and J by 0 bases, with 10 bases between. CDR3 sequence: CAIYGLSGNTIYF. Written as DNA, the CDR3 is TGTGCCATCTACGGGCTCTCTGGAAACACCATATATTTT.

This chain joins TRBV6-5 and TRBJ2-7; weak D call: TRBD1 (6 bases). This CDR3 spans 14 amino acids. V was cut by 2 bases and J by 4 bases, with 12 bases left in between. CDR1 and CDR2 (germline): MNHEY, SVGAGI. The CDR3 loop is CASSYGQGWYEQYF. Here the CDR3 DNA reads TGTGCCAGCAGTTACGGCCAGGGGTGGTACGAGCAGTACTTC.

V is TRBV7-9 and J is TRBJ2-6, with D possibly TRBD1 on 6 matching bases. Trimming shortened V by 6 bases and J by 1 base, and 22 bases separated the two germline ends. CDR3 size: 19 residues. The germline V gene encodes CDR1 SEHNR and CDR2 FQNEAQ (reference sequence). CDR3 nucleotide sequence: TGTGCCAGCAGTCCTCCCCCCGGGACCCAGGGGTCTGGGGCCAACGTCCTGACTTTC. Translated: CASSPPPGTQGSGANVLTF.

The chain combines TRBV7-2 with TRBJ2-3; the match to TRBD1 covers 10 bases. CDR3 length: 15 amino acids. Losses at the gene ends were 6 bases for V and 3 bases for J; bases not matched to a gene: 6. Germline V CDR1 and CDR2: SGHTA, FQGNSA. CDR3 nucleotide sequence: TGTGCCAGCAGGCGCGGGACAGGGGCGACAGATACGCAGTATTTT. Protein sequence: CASRRGTGATDTQYF.

The chain joins TRBV18 to TRBJ2-2; tentatively, D is TRBD2 (6 bases). Trimming left V 1 base short and J 5 bases short, with 11 bases between. Germline values: CDR1 KGHSH, CDR2 LQKENI. CDR3 size: 15 residues. The CDR3 protein is CASSPRRVGTGELFF. The CDR3 nucleotides read TGTGCCAGCTCACCACGGAGGGTAGGGACCGGGGAGCTGTTTTTT.

V and J are TRBV6-6 and TRBJ2-2; D is ambiguous. Deletions cut 10 bases from V and 3 bases from J, with 12 bases between. Germline CDR1 and CDR2: MNHNY and SVGAGI (reference sequence). The CDR3 extends over 13 amino acids. Here the CDR3 reads CATTVRDTGELFF. In DNA, the CDR3 is TGTGCCACTACCGTCCGGGACACCGGGGAGCTGTTTTTT.

The rearrangement uses TRBV11-3 and TRBJ2-3, with TRBD2 matching 11 bases. This CDR3 region has 16 residues. V lost 5 bases, J lost 4 bases, and 8 bases stayed unmatched. Germline CDR1 SGHNT, CDR2 YENEEA. This CDR3 is CASSQNSGGAADTQYF. As DNA, the CDR3 is TGTGCCAGCAGCCAAAATAGCGGGGGGGCCGCAGATACGCAGTATTTT.

V usage is TRBV6-1 and J usage is TRBJ1-5; the D gene is possibly TRBD1 (5 bases). Trimming removed 4 bases at V and 7 bases at J, with 5 bases between. This CDR3 has 11 amino acids. The germline V gene encodes CDR1 MNHNS and CDR2 SASEGT. CDR3 coding DNA: TGTGCCAGCAGTGGGGGGCAGCCCCAGCATTTT. This encodes CASSGGQPQHF.

This rearrangement joins TRBV28 to TRBJ1-6; D possibly corresponds to TRBD1 (5 bases). V lost 7 bases, J lost 6 bases, and 16 bases lay in between. Germline CDR1 is MDHEN and CDR2 is SYDVKM. The CDR3 is made up of 15 amino acids. The CDR3 region is CASIPGGNGNSPLHF. CDR3 nucleotides: TGTGCCAGCATCCCGGGGGGTAATGGTAATTCACCCCTCCACTTT.

This rearrangement joins TRBV5-4 to TRBJ2-3; 8 bases agree with TRBD1. This CDR3 comprises 13 residues. Germline values: CDR1 SGHNT, CDR2 YYREEE (reference sequence). V dropped 4 bases and J dropped 6; count of bases not matched to a gene: 4. The CDR3 protein is CASSPNRGDTQYF. The CDR3 DNA reads as TGTGCCAGCAGCCCTAACAGGGGGGATACGCAGTATTTT.

The V gene is TRBV11-3, the J gene TRBJ2-1; 7 nucleotides match TRBD2. Trimming cost V 1 base and J 5 bases; bases outside gene matches: 5. CDR1 SGHNT and CDR2 YENEEA come from the germline V gene. The CDR3 totals 15 residues. CDR3 loop: CASSLGDYPNNEQFF. As DNA, the CDR3 is TGTGCCAGCAGCTTAGGGGACTACCCCAACAATGAGCAGTTCTTC.